The clone carrying this T cell receptor beta chain was counted a few times. Its antigen remains unknown. These data belong to a study of cytomegalovirus exposure and HLA in healthy donors. Findings and limits, study-wide: It is likely that the observed cluster of highly shared sequence variants was a sequencing artifact. As a later analysis revealed, the rate of TCR association differed by HLA locus, with DRB1 most and HLA-C fewest. Apart from CMV serostatus, no immune exposure information was available.

This CDR3 contains 16 residues. The J segment lost 0 bases and the V segment lost 6 bases, leaving 3 bases of the junction unmatched. Germline values: CDR1 SNHLY, CDR2 FYNNEI. Donors had nominal health at sampling but likely had unrecorded immune exposures. Researchers ran the PCR with 60 Vbeta and 13 Jbeta primers. Assay: immunoSEQ multiplex PCR; the TCRdb copy retains only in-frame clones and omits some. This table holds roughly 100,000 clones, roughly 15% found once. The sequence was collected from a female donor in good health and CMV-seronegative. J is TRBJ2-3 and V is TRBV2, with 13 bases that match TRBD2. Sequenced material: PBMCs. The CDR3 nucleotides are TGTGCCAGCAGGTTACTAGCGGGGGGGAGCACAGATACGCAGTATTTT. Translated, it gives CASRLLAGGSTDTQYF.